The 7 T cell receptor beta chains listed next were all sequenced from one sample in a study of early T cells in non-severe SARS-CoV-2 infection (dated by TCRdb to the early 2020s). Libraries were prepared through 5' RACE. The run used a NextSeq 500. The public reads were reanalyzed by TCRdb: fastp trimming at Q25, MiXCR alignment, in-frame beta chains only. A single entry per CDR3 protein holds the most common genes and DNA from its merged rows. The table for this sample lists 65,000 to 95,000 distinct CDR3 sequences; 5% of them were counted only once. The ten largest clones add up to around 6.6% of the sample. The sequencing used whole blood, collected at baseline. Source of these receptors: an adult who was a healthcare worker with PCR-confirmed SARS-CoV-2 infection or an uninfected control (not recorded which).

In this sample, this clonotype turned up many times. The genes are TRBV21-1 and TRBJ2-1; TRBD1 is taken as the D call from the table, unchecked against the DNA. TRBV21-1 is assigned pseudogene status. The CDR3 covers 17 residues. The CDR3 spells CASSSPHGPINDNEQFF. CDR3 sequence (DNA): TGTGCCAGCAGCAGCCCACATGGCCCCATCAATGACAATGAGCAGTTCTTC.

The chain uses TRBV20-1 and TRBJ2-1; a weak D match, TRBD1 (6 bases). Germline values: CDR1 DFQATT, CDR2 SNEGSKA (reference sequence). The CDR3 loop spans 13 amino acids. Trimming shortened V by 0 bases and J by 8 bases, and 11 bases separated the two germline ends. The CDR3 nucleotides read TGCAGTGCTAGAGATACAGGGATGCATGAGCAGTTCTTC. Its protein product is CSARDTGMHEQFF.

Only a few counts were recorded for this clonotype. The genes are TRBV3-1 and TRBJ2-4; possible D gene TRBD2, 6 bases. V gave up 6 bases and J gave up 5 bases, with 11 bases separating them. The CDR3 covers 13 residues. Germline assignment: CDR1 LGHDT and CDR2 YNNKEL (reference sequence). CDR3 sequence: CASSIAVENIQYF. CDR3 sequence (DNA): TGTGCCAGCAGTATAGCGGTAGAAAACATTCAGTACTTC.

This clonotype was observed many times. The chain is built from TRBV12-3 or TRBV12-4 and TRBJ2-5, with a tentative D call TRBD2 (6 bases). The length of the CDR3 is 16 residues. Between the trimmed V and J ends, which lost 3 bases and 1 base, there was a span of 15 bases. The CDR3 coding sequence is TGTGCCAGCAGTTTCCAGAATAGCGGATCCCAAGAGACCCAGTACTTC. This sequence encodes CASSFQNSGSQETQYF.

The chain couples TRBV14 to TRBJ2-2; possible D gene TRBD1, 5 bases. The germline V gene encodes CDR1 SGHDN and CDR2 FVKESK. The CDR3 has 18 amino acids. The V gene lost 0 bases and the J gene lost 5 bases, with 19 bases spanning the gap. CDR3 bases: TGTGCCAGCAGCCAAGATGGAAGCAGGGCTGTGGTTACCGGGGAGCTGTTTTTT. The encoded protein is CASSQDGSRAVVTGELFF.

This clonotype was detected a few times. The chain has TRBV7-6 and TRBJ2-7, with 11 bases identical to TRBD2. Germline V gene sequence: CDR1 SGHVS, CDR2 FNYEAQ. There are 16 residues in the CDR3. With 2 bases clipped from V and 2 bases from J, the junction kept 5 bases outside the gene matches. The CDR3 nucleotides read TGTGCCAGCAGCTTAATAACTAGCGGGGGTACCTACGAGCAGTACTTC. Protein: CASSLITSGGTYEQYF.

The gene calls are TRBV29-1 and TRBJ1-5; tentative D call: TRBD1 (5 bases). Germline CDR1 reads SQVTM; CDR2 reads ANQGSEA. Trimming stripped 4 bases from V and 3 bases from J, with 10 bases between. This CDR3 region has 13 residues. The CDR3 sequence is CSVGDSYNQPQHF. The CDR3 region has the DNA TGCAGCGTTGGAGACAGCTACAATCAGCCCCAGCATTTT.